Shown below are 23 T cell receptor beta chains from a single sample sequenced in a study of T cells in Graves' hyperthyroidism and ophthalmopathy. The CDR3 regions of TCR beta were amplified from RNA transcripts. The study used the HTBI primer set for a first-round RT-PCR of the TCR CDR3. TCRdb independently ran MiXCR on the multiplex PCR reads; one entry per CDR3 protein. Of some 720,000 distinct CDR3 sequences in the sample, approximately 16% were seen once. Sequencing was carried out using blood. The origin of the receptors is a young man with Graves' hyperthyroidism.

V usage is TRBV6-1 and J usage is TRBJ2-1; D is possibly TRBD1 or TRBD2 (6 bases each). The length of the CDR3 is 18 residues. V was pared by 5 bases and J by 1 base, with 21 bases between. The germline V gene encodes CDR1 MNHNS and CDR2 SASEGT. CDR3 DNA sequence: TGTGCCAGCAGTTCTCTATCTTCGGGGGCCTTTTCCTACAATGAGCAGTTCTTC. Amino acids: CASSSLSSGAFSYNEQFF.

This clonotype occurred a few times. The rearrangement links TRBV7-9 to TRBJ2-3, with D perhaps matching TRBD2 (5 bases). The CDR3 runs to 12 residues. Germline V gene sequence: CDR1 SEHNR, CDR2 FQNEAQ (reference sequence). The V and J ends lost 7 bases and 9 bases respectively, with 14 bases between them. The CDR3: CASTKDYVTQYF. For the CDR3, the DNA is TGTGCCAGCACCAAAGACTATGTCACGCAGTATTTT.

The rearrangement links TRBV2 to TRBJ2-3; 11 nucleotides align to TRBD2. The CDR3 loop spans 15 amino acids. Trimming took 6 bases from V and 0 from J; bases not matched to a gene: 2. From germline, CDR1 is SNHLY and CDR2 FYNNEI. The CDR3 DNA follows: TGTGCCAGCAGGACTAGCGGGATTAGCACAGATACGCAGTATTTT. Its protein product is CASRTSGISTDTQYF.

To note about this clonotype: The junction departs from germline at one end; a sequencing error may be responsible. J is TRBJ2-5 and V is TRBV7-7; no firm D call. In germline, CDR1 is SSHAT, CDR2 FNYEAQ (reference sequence). CDR3 size: 15 residues. The CDR3 DNA sequence: TGTGCTAGCAGCTTAGGGTACGGACGTCAAGAGACCCAGTACTTC. This codes for CASSLGYGRQETQYF. The full variable domain, in which reference TRBV7-7 and TRBJ2-5 provide the parts outside the CDR3, is GAGVSQSPRYKVTKRGQDVTLRCDPISSHATLYWYQQALGQGPEFLTYFNYEAQPDKSGLPSDRFSAERPEGSISTLTIQRTEQRDSAMYRCASSLGYGRQETQYFGPGTRLLVL.

This clonotype was observed at least ten times. CDR3 bases: TGTGCCTGGACTCCGCCGGGACAGGGTCCCAATCAGCCCCAGCATTTT. This gives the protein CAWTPPGQGPNQPQHF. This rearrangement joins TRBV30 to TRBJ1-5; 9 bases are a match to TRBD1. The trim removed 4 bases at V and 3 bases at J, leaving 10 bases unmatched. Germline V lookup: CDR1 GTSNPN, CDR2 SVGIG (reference sequence). The length of the CDR3 is 16 residues.

This clonotype has ten or more counts. V is TRBV20-1 and J is TRBJ2-3; 8 bases map to TRBD2. The CDR3 runs 14 residues. The germline CDR1 and CDR2 sequences are DFQATT and SNEGSKA (reference sequence). V gave up 6 bases and J gave up 3 bases; unmatched junction bases: 8. The DNA of the CDR3 is TGCAGTGCCCATCGAGCGGGAGCGACAGATACGCAGTATTTT. It codes for CSAHRAGATDTQYF.

This clonotype has at least ten counts. The chain couples TRBV28 to TRBJ2-1, with a weak D call TRBD2 (6 bases). Germline V gene sequence: CDR1 MDHEN, CDR2 SYDVKM. V lost 2 bases to trimming and J lost 8 bases, with 28 bases between them. CDR3 length: 19 residues. CDR3: CASSLRNRRFSGSSDEQFF. As DNA, the CDR3 is TGTGCCAGCAGTTTACGGAATCGGCGTTTTAGCGGAAGTTCGGATGAGCAGTTCTTC.

This clonotype was counted many times. CDR3 sequence: CASSPTMGQPQHF. CDR3 DNA sequence: TGTGCCAGCAGTCCGACGATGGGACAGCCCCAGCATTTT. The gene calls are TRBV6-2 or TRBV6-3 and TRBJ1-5; D not certain. Trimming took 5 bases from V and 7 from J, leaving 12 bases between them. CDR3 length: 13 residues. Germline CDR1 MNHEY, CDR2 SVGEGT.

This clonotype was counted at least ten times. This chain uses TRBV7-9 with TRBJ2-5; 8 nucleotides align to TRBD1. Unmatched junction bases numbered 12, after V lost 5 bases and J lost 1 base. The length of the CDR3 is 17 residues. CDR1 SEHNR and CDR2 FQNEAQ come from the germline V gene (reference sequence). The CDR3 nucleotides read TGTGCCAGCAGCCCTACCCCCGGACAGGGACCCCAAGAGACCCAGTACTTC. Translation: CASSPTPGQGPQETQYF.

This chain joins TRBV20-1 and TRBJ2-5, with D perhaps TRBD1 or TRBD2 (5 bases each). The CDR3 runs 14 residues. CDR1 is DFQATT, CDR2 SNEGSKA, per germline (reference sequence). The V end lost 1 base, the J end lost 5 bases, and 14 bases lay between the germline ends. The CDR3 DNA reads as TGCAGTGCTAGAGGGGTGAGGGGTCGGGAGACCCAGTACTTC. This encodes CSARGVRGRETQYF.

This clonotype came up a few times. The chain carries TRBV10-3 and TRBJ1-5; 10 bases agree with TRBD1. Looked up from germline, CDR1 is ENHRY and CDR2 is SYGVKD. CDR3 length equals 14 residues. V dropped 6 bases and J dropped 4; count of bases not matched to a gene: 3. The CDR3 protein is CAIRGTGVNQPQHF. CDR3 coding DNA: TGTGCCATCAGAGGGACAGGGGTTAATCAGCCCCAGCATTTT.

This clonotype was recorded once. An end of the junction does not agree with germline; a read error may underlie this. The chain combines TRBV24-1 with TRBJ2-2; weak D call: TRBD1 (6 bases). CDR3 length equals 12 residues. Germline assignment: CDR1 KGHDR and CDR2 SFDVKD. This CDR3 is CATSVSPGELFF. In nucleotides, the CDR3 is TGTGCCACCAGTGTATCCCCAGGGGAACTGTTTTTT.

This clonotype was recorded at least ten times. The rearrangement uses TRBV2 and TRBJ2-7, with D maybe TRBD1 (5 bases). The CDR3 has 10 amino acids. V dropped 7 bases and J dropped 5 bases, with 6 bases sitting between them. Germline-derived CDR1 and CDR2 are SNHLY and FYNNEI. CDR3 residues: CASTRDEQYF. The CDR3, as DNA: TGTGCCAGCACCAGGGACGAGCAGTACTTC.

This clonotype was counted ten times or more. The chain links TRBV6-1 to TRBJ1-5; D remains unclear. Trimming took 7 bases from V and 8 from J, leaving 12 bases between them. This CDR3 contains 12 residues. Germline V gene data show CDR1 as MNHNS and CDR2 as SASEGT. The CDR3 DNA reads TGTGCCAGCACCAAAACGGGTGAGCCCCAGCATTTT. It yields the protein CASTKTGEPQHF.

In this sample, this clonotype turned up many times. J is TRBJ2-3 and V is TRBV10-3, with D uncertain. Germline lookup yields CDR1 ENHRY and CDR2 SYGVKD. The CDR3 totals 14 residues. V gave up 2 bases and J gave up 0 bases, with 6 bases separating them. As DNA, the CDR3 is TGTGCCATCAGTGAGCTTTCTAGCACAGATACGCAGTATTTT. Residues: CAISELSSTDTQYF.

This clonotype was recorded many times. CDR3 nucleotide sequence: TGTGCCAGCAGTTTATTAGATTTGTCCTACGAGCAGTACTTC. Translated: CASSLLDLSYEQYF. The chain recombines TRBV28 with TRBJ2-7; D unresolved. The CDR3 has 14 amino acids. Germline assignment: CDR1 MDHEN and CDR2 SYDVKM. Trimming took 1 base from V and 1 from J, leaving 8 bases between them.

This chain joins TRBV11-2 and TRBJ2-7, with D possibly being TRBD2 (5 bases). The CDR3 runs 14 residues. CDR1 and CDR2 (germline): SGHAT, FQNNGV. V was trimmed by 0 bases and J by 2 bases, leaving 8 bases between them. In DNA form, the CDR3 reads TGTGCCAGCAGCTTAGAGCGGGTTACCTACGAGCAGTACTTC. It codes for CASSLERVTYEQYF.

The sample holds many counts of this clonotype. The chain joins TRBV15 to TRBJ2-7; TRBD2 agrees at 11 bases. This CDR3 region has 15 residues. CDR1 is LNHNV and CDR2 is YYDKDF in the germline V gene (reference sequence). V lost 0 bases, J lost 4 bases, and 2 bases stayed unmatched. The CDR3 DNA reads TGTGCCACCAGCAGAGATACTAGCGGGAGTTACGAGCAGTACTTC. Protein: CATSRDTSGSYEQYF.

This clonotype was detected ten times or more. The chain couples TRBV12-3 or TRBV12-4 to TRBJ2-1; TRBD2 matches at 8 bases. J was trimmed by 4 bases and V by 5 bases; bases with no gene match: 7. The CDR3 has 15 residues. CDR3 protein: CASSQQAGAYNEQFF. CDR3 nucleotide sequence: TGTGCCAGCAGTCAACAAGCGGGGGCATACAATGAGCAGTTCTTC.

This clonotype came up a few times. The V and J genes are TRBV7-9 and TRBJ1-1; D uncertain. V lost 5 bases and J lost 1, with 20 bases in between. This CDR3 comprises 17 residues. The germline V gene has CDR1 SEHNR and CDR2 FQNEAQ (reference sequence). The CDR3 DNA reads as TGTGCCAGCAGCCAACCCCCTCGTGTCGGCGGGAACACTGAAGCTTTCTTT. Translated, it gives CASSQPPRVGGNTEAFF.

This clonotype has just a few counts. The genes are TRBV19 and TRBJ2-1, with 7 bases fitting TRBD2. The CDR3 is 14 amino acids. Germline lookup yields CDR1 LNHDA and CDR2 SQIVND (reference sequence). The junction had 8 bases not matched to a gene; V was cut back by 3 bases and J by 9 bases. CDR3 nucleotide sequence: TGTGCCAGTAGTATGTTGGTGCTAGCGGTTGAGCAGTTCTTC. It translates to CASSMLVLAVEQFF.

This clonotype was recorded at least ten times. V usage is TRBV28 and J usage is TRBJ2-7, with TRBD1 identical over 7 bases. The CDR3 totals 15 residues. CDR1 is MDHEN and CDR2 is SYDVKM in the germline V gene. The V gene end was trimmed by 6 bases and the J gene end by 2 bases; junction bases not matched to a gene: 10. The CDR3 bases are TGTGCCAGCAGGCGACAGGGAAACATCGCCTACGAGCAGTACTTC. Translated: CASRRQGNIAYEQYF.

This clonotype showed up many times. This sequence joins TRBV20-1 and TRBJ2-1; possibly TRBD2 for D (6 bases). Germline CDR1 reads DFQATT; CDR2 reads SNEGSKA (reference sequence). The CDR3 is made up of 11 amino acids. Trimming took 6 bases from V and 8 from J, leaving 11 bases between them. DNA of the CDR3: TGCAGTGCCTCGGAGGGAGATGAGCAGTTCTTC. Protein sequence: CSASEGDEQFF.